This TCR beta chain was recovered during a study of CD8 T cells in Susac syndrome. Study-level background: Patients with Susac syndrome who were sequenced included more than five with active disease and fewer than ten in remission.

RNA was extracted with the RNeasy kit, and a quantity of roughly 0.5 to 1 ug was reverse transcribed using random hexamers. The method of amplification for TCR beta CDR3 was immunoSEQ multiplex PCR, covering 54 Vbeta and 13 Jbeta. TCRdb reprocessed the immunoSEQ multiplex PCR reads with MiXCR, giving one entry per CDR3 protein. This sample carries under 200,000 distinct CDR3 sequences, around nine tenths of them seen once, and the ten largest clones take approximately 0.09%. Sequencing targeted TCR beta in T cells from blood (CD8+ and CD4+). Germline V CDR1 and CDR2: MNHNS, SASEGT. The V and J ends lost 2 bases and 6 bases, in that order; junction bases with no gene match: 3. CDR3 length: 14 residues. Study-level findings and limits: Where Susac syndrome CD4+ T cell repertoires were concerned, no clonal expansion was evident.

As to this clonotype: The antigen is not known.

The rearrangement links TRBV6-1 to TRBJ2-1; TRBD1 agrees at 8 bases. What was sequenced was CD4+ T cells from PBMCs. This sequence was found in a human donor with Susac syndrome. CDR3 in amino acids: CASSERTGINEQFF. The CDR3 DNA reads as TGTGCCAGCAGTGAAAGGACAGGGATCAATGAGCAGTTCTTC.